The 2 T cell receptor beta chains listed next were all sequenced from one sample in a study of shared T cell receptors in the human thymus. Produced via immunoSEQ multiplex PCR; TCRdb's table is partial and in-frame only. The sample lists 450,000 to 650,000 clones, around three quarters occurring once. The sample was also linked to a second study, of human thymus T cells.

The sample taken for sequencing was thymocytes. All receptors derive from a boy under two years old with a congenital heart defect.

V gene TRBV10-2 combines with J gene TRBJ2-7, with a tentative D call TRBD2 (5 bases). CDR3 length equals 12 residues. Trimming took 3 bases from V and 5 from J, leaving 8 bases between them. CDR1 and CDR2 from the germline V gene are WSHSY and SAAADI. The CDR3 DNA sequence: TGCGCCAGCAGTGATGAGGGCAACGAGCAGTACTTC. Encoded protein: CASSDEGNEQYF.

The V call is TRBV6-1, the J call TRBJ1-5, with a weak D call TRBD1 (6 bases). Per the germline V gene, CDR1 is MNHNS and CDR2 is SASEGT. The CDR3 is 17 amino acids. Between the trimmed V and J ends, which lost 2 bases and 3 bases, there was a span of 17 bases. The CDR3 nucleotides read TGTGCCAGCAGTGAAAGGGGGACAAAGGGCCCCAATCAGCCCCAGCATTTT. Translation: CASSERGTKGPNQPQHF.